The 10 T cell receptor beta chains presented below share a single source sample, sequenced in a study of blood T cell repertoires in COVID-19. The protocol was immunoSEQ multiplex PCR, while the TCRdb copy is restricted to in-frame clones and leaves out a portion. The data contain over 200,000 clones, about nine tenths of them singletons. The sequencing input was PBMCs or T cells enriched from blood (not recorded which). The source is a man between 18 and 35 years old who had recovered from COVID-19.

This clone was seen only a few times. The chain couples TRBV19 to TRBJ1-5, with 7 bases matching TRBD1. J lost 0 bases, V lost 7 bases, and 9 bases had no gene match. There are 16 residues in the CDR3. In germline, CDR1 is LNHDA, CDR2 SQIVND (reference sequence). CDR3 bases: TGTGCCAGTACCCCAGGGTCAGGGGGTAGCAATCAGCCCCAGCATTTT. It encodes CASTPGSGGSNQPQHF.

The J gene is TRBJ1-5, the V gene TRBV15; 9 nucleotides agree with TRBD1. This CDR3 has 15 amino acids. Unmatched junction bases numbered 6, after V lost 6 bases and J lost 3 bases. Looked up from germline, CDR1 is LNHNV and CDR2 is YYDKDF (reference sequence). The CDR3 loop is CATSSGQGTNQPQHF. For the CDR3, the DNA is TGTGCCACCAGTTCGGGACAGGGCACCAATCAGCCCCAGCATTTT.

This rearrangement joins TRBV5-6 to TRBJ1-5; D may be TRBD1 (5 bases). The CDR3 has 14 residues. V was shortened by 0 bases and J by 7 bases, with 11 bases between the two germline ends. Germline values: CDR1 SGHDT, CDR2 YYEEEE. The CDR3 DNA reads TGTGCCAGCAGCTTGGCGGGACTCCCCCAGCCCCAGCATTTT. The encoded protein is CASSLAGLPQPQHF.

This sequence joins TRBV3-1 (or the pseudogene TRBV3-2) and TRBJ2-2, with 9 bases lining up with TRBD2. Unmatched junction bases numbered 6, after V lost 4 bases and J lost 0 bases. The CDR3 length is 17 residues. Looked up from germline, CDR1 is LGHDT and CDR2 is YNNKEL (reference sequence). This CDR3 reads CASSPRGGGPNTGELFF. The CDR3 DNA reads TGTGCCAGCAGCCCTCGCGGGGGGGGACCGAACACCGGGGAGCTGTTTTTT.

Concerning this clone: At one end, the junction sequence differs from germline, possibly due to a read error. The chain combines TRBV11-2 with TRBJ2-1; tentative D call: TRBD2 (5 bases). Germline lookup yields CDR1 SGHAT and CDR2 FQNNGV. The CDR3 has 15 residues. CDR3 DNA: TGTGCCAGCAGCCTAGACACTAGCTCCTACAATGAGCAGTTCTTC. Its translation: CASSLDTSSYNEQFF.

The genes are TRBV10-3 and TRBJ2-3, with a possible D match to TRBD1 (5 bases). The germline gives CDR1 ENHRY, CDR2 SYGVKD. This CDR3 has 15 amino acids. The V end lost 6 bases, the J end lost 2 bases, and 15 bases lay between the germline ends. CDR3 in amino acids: CAISPGFEDTDTQYF. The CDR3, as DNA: TGTGCCATCAGCCCAGGGTTTGAGGACACAGATACGCAGTATTTT.

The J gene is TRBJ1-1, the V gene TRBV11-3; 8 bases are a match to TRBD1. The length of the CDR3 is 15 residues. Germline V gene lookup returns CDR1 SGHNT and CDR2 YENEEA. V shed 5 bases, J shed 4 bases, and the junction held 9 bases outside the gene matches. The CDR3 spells CASSEWGQAGTEAFF. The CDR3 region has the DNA TGTGCCAGCAGCGAGTGGGGACAGGCCGGCACTGAAGCTTTCTTT.

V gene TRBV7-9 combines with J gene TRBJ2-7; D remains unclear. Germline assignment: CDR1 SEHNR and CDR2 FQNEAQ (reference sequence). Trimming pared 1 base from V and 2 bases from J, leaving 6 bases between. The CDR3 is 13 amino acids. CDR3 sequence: CASSLDSPYEQYF. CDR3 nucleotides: TGTGCCAGCAGCTTAGACAGTCCCTACGAGCAGTACTTC. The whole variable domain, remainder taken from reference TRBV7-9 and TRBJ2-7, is DTGVSQNPRHKITKRGQNVTFRCDPISEHNRLYWYRQTLGQGPEFLTYFQNEAQLEKSRLLSDRFSAERPKGSFSTLEIQRTEQGDSAMYLCASSLDSPYEQYFGPGTRLTVT.

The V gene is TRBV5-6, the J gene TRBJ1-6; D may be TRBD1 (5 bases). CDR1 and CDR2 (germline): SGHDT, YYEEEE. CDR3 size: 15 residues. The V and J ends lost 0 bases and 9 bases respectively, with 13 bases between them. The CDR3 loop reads CASSLADSSSSPLHF. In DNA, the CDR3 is TGTGCCAGCAGCTTGGCAGACAGTTCAAGTTCACCCCTCCACTTT.

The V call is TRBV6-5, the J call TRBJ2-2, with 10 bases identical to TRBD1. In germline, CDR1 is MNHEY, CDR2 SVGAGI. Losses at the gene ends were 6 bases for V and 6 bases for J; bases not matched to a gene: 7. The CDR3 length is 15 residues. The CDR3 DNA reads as TGTGCCAGCAGAACGGACAGGGGGTTTCCCGGGGAGCTGTTTTTT. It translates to CASRTDRGFPGELFF.